This is a list of T cell receptor beta chains from one sample in a study of T cells expressing NK-cell markers. TCRdb reworked the 5' RACE reads into one entry per CDR3 protein, no DNA. The listing contains some 110,000 distinct CDR3 sequences. Sequencing used blood T cells: a sorted CD56 or NKG2C T cell subset, CD4+ or CD8+ T cells, or bulk PBMC T cells (not recorded which). The receptors here all came from a woman between 18 and 69 years old in good health. Each CDR3 is given with its conserved first and last residue. Each record gives: V gene, J gene, CDR3 protein.

>TRBV20-1|TRBJ2-2
CSARDPAGGPDTGELFF
>TRBV5-6|TRBJ2-1
CASSSGDSSLSSYNEQFF
>TRBV28|TRBJ2-3
CASSLEDTQYF
>TRBV27|TRBJ1-6
CASSYQGFTPLHF
>TRBV7-2|TRBJ2-3
CASSPGTSLDTQYF
>TRBV15|TRBJ2-1
CATRTGLADYNEQFF
>TRBV15|TRBJ1-6
CATSSRTGANSPLHF
>TRBV19|TRBJ2-7
CASTASGSNEQYF
>TRBV5-1|TRBJ2-2
CASSLALAANTGELFF
>TRBV29-1|TRBJ2-7
CSVESGRTYEQYF
>TRBV3-1|TRBJ2-7
CASSQDDSPHEQYF
>TRBV9|TRBJ2-3
CASSAWASGGDTDTQYF
>TRBV6-2/TRBV6-3|TRBJ2-7
CASGHLSSYEQYF
>TRBV28|TRBJ2-7
CASSPPQFSHSYEQYF
>TRBV4-3|TRBJ2-4
CASSQELAGADIQYF